This is a list of T cell receptor beta chains from one sample in a study of metastatic and nonmetastatic thyroid tumors. TCRdb re-called the PCR reads via MiXCR. Of around 30,000 clones in the sample, less than 20% were seen once. The sample consisted of blood. These receptors all come from a female donor with papillary thyroid cancer or a benign thyroid nodule (not recorded which). Some clones in this sample may be carry-over from other donors' samples. CDR3s include the opening cysteine and the closing phenylalanine or tryptophan. The D gene is left open where the match is weak. Not all rows give a size; the values are once, few, many and, for expanded clones, a class.

>TRBJ2-2|once|TRBD2|TRBV4-1
CASSPLAAGLPTGELFF
TGCGCCAGCAGCCCCCTGGCAGCGGGATTACCAACCGGGGAGCTGTTTTTT
>TRBJ1-1|few|-|TRBV6-2/TRBV6-3
CASRPAGDGTEAFF
TGTGCCAGCAGGCCCGCAGGGGACGGCACTGAAGCTTTCTTT
>TRBJ1-2|-|-|TRBV12-3/TRBV12-4
CASSFRRTNYGYTF
TGTGCCAGCAGTTTTAGGCGAACTAACTATGGCTACACCTTC
>TRBJ2-6|-|-|TRBV12-3/TRBV12-4
CASSQSGVAGANVLTF
TGTGCCAGCAGTCAATCAGGGGTGGCTGGGGCCAACGTCCTGACTTTC
>TRBJ2-7|many|TRBD2|TRBV2
CASSDPGGSYEQYF
TGTGCCAGCAGTGACCCCGGGGGGTCCTACGAGCAGTACTTC
>TRBJ1-2|few|-|TRBV12-3/TRBV12-4
CASSSRTYSYGYTF
TGTGCCAGCAGTTCCCGGACCTATAGCTATGGCTACACCTTC
>TRBJ2-1|many|TRBD1|TRBV10-3
CATRDRGEDEQFF
TGTGCCACCCGGGACAGGGGGGAGGATGAGCAGTTCTTC
>TRBJ2-7|-|-|TRBV30
CAWRGVTYEQYF
TGTGCCTGGAGGGGGGTAACCTACGAGCAGTACTTC
>TRBJ2-3|many|-|TRBV27
CASSLKGENTQYF
TGTGCCAGCAGTTTAAAAGGGGAAAATACGCAGTATTTT
>TRBJ1-1|many|-|TRBV27
CASSLSVRGGNTEAFF
TGTGCCAGCAGTTTATCTGTGAGGGGTGGGAACACTGAAGCTTTCTTT
>TRBJ2-2|many|-|TRBV20-1
CSAPRSAYTGEPFF
TGCAGTGCACCCCGGAGCGCCTACACCGGGGAGCCGTTTTTT
>TRBJ2-2|-|TRBD1|TRBV5-1
CASSEQGTGELFF
TGCGCCAGCAGTGAACAGGGGACCGGGGAGCTGTTTTTT
>TRBJ2-7|once|-|TRBV20-1
CSARDGSYYEQYF
TGCAGTGCTAGAGACGGCTCGTACTACGAGCAGTACTTC
>TRBJ2-1|many|-|TRBV6-5
CASSYRRGVNEQFF
TGTGCCAGCAGTTACCGGAGAGGGGTCAATGAGCAGTTCTTC
>TRBJ1-2|many|TRBD1|TRBV10-3
CAISEGQALSNYGYTF
TGTGCCATCAGTGAAGGACAGGCCCTCTCTAACTATGGCTACACCTTC
>TRBJ1-3|many|-|TRBV6-1
CASSKGDGVSGNTIYF
TGTGCCAGCAGCAAGGGAGACGGGGTTTCTGGAAACACCATATATTTT
>TRBJ1-2|-|-|TRBV7-8
CASSLGVDGGYTF
TGTGCCAGCAGCTTAGGGGTCGACGGGGGCTACACCTTC
>TRBJ1-1|many|-|TRBV7-9
CASSQGGMNAFF
TGTGCCAGCAGCCAAGGGGGAATGAACGCTTTCTTT
>TRBJ1-5|many|-|TRBV7-8
CASSRIGDQPQHF
TGTGCCAGCAGTCGTATAGGGGACCAGCCCCAGCATTTT
>TRBJ2-2|many|-|TRBV19
CASSIADSRELFF
TGTGCCAGTAGTATAGCCGATTCCCGGGAGCTGTTTTTT
>TRBJ1-1|-|-|TRBV4-1
CASSQGLLNTEAFF
TGCGCCAGCAGCCAAGGTCTTCTGAACACTGAAGCTTTCTTT
>TRBJ2-1|many|TRBD2|TRBV20-1
CSATVAGGLGEQFF
TGCAGTGCTACCGTAGCGGGGGGGCTGGGTGAGCAGTTCTTC
>TRBJ2-7|few|-|TRBV12-3/TRBV12-4
CASRPPVSYEQYF
TGTGCCAGCAGGCCCCCCGTGTCCTACGAGCAGTACTTC
>TRBJ2-7|-|-|TRBV20-1
CSASPPQRPSYEQYF
TGCAGTGCTAGTCCCCCCCAGCGCCCCTCCTACGAGCAGTACTTC
>TRBJ1-2|-|-|TRBV7-9
CASSLAAWEGYTF
TGTGCCAGCAGCTTAGCAGCCTGGGAAGGCTACACCTTC
>TRBJ1-5|-|-|TRBV5-4
CASSFSGGNQPQHF
TGTGCCAGCAGCTTCTCAGGGGGCAATCAGCCCCAGCATTTT
>TRBJ2-2|-|TRBD2|TRBV7-8
CASSFRAGGNTGELFF
TGTGCCAGCAGCTTTAGAGCGGGAGGGAACACCGGGGAGCTGTTTTTT
>TRBJ1-6|few|TRBD1|TRBV6-1
CASSDGVGQGPIALHF
TGTGCCAGCAGTGACGGAGTGGGACAGGGTCCGATCGCCCTCCACTTT
>TRBJ2-1|-|-|TRBV11-2
CASSLDNTGSGDDNEQFF
TGTGCCAGCAGCTTAGATAACACGGGCTCCGGGGACGACAATGAGCAGTTCTTC
>TRBJ2-7|-|TRBD2|TRBV28
CASSMGLAGGLDEQYF
TGTGCCAGCAGTATGGGACTAGCGGGAGGGCTAGACGAGCAGTACTTC
>TRBJ2-1|many|-|TRBV18
CASSLRGATYNEQFF
TGTGCCAGCTCCCTCCGGGGGGCTACCTACAATGAGCAGTTCTTC
>TRBJ2-3|-|-|TRBV27
CASSFVYTDTQYF
TGTGCCAGCAGTTTTGTTTACACAGATACGCAGTATTTT
>TRBJ2-7|few|-|TRBV10-1
CAITSTVSYEQYF
TGCGCCATCACCTCGACAGTCTCCTACGAGCAGTACTTC
>TRBJ2-7|many|-|TRBV19
CASSKPGTRNSYEQYF
TGTGCCAGTAGTAAGCCCGGGACTCGGAACTCCTACGAGCAGTACTTC
>TRBJ1-3|-|-|TRBV5-1
CASSFDFRNTIYF
TGCGCCAGCAGCTTCGACTTCCGAAACACCATATATTTT
>TRBJ2-7|-|-|TRBV4-1
CASSQAKVAYEQYF
TGCGCCAGCAGCCAAGCAAAAGTAGCCTACGAGCAGTACTTC
>TRBJ2-2|many|-|TRBV9
CASSPNPPGNTGELFF
TGTGCCAGCAGCCCTAACCCCCCAGGGAACACCGGGGAGCTGTTTTTT
>TRBJ1-1|many|TRBD1|TRBV7-3
CASSLTDRTEAFF
TGTGCCAGCAGCCTCACGGACAGGACTGAAGCTTTCTTT
>TRBJ2-3|many|TRBD1|TRBV7-3
CASSQDRTSTDTQYF
TGTGCCAGCAGCCAGGACAGGACTAGCACAGATACGCAGTATTTT